These 26 T cell receptor beta chains came from one sample sequenced in a study of early T cells in non-severe SARS-CoV-2 infection. TCRdb independently ran MiXCR on the 5' RACE reads; one entry per CDR3 protein. Of tens of thousands of distinct CDR3 sequences in the sample, less than 11% were seen once. Sequencing was done on a sample of whole blood. The receptors derive from an adult who was a healthcare worker with PCR-confirmed SARS-CoV-2 infection or an uninfected control (not recorded which).

This clonotype showed up many times. The CDR3, as DNA: TGTGCCAGCAGACGAACGCAGGGGCCCGTAGAGACCCAGTACTTC. This translates into CASRRTQGPVETQYF. The gene calls are TRBV7-8 and TRBJ2-5; possible D gene TRBD1, 6 bases. CDR1 and CDR2 from the germline V gene are SGHVS and FQNEAQ. Trimming pared 6 bases from V and 4 bases from J, leaving 18 bases between. The CDR3 contains 15 residues.

This clonotype was counted many times. The chain combines TRBV14 with TRBJ1-1, with D perhaps matching TRBD1 (6 bases). Trimming took off 4 bases at V and 3 bases at J, with 18 bases between the two ends. Per the germline V gene, CDR1 is SGHDN and CDR2 is FVKESK. The CDR3 is 16 residues long. Written as DNA, the CDR3 is TGTGCCAGCAGCCCCATTGAGGGGGTTGGATACACTGAAGCTTTCTTT. Its protein is CASSPIEGVGYTEAFF.

The V call is TRBV19, the J call TRBJ2-6; D may be TRBD1 (5 bases). The germline V gene has CDR1 LNHDA and CDR2 SQIVND (reference sequence). The V and J ends lost 4 bases and 2 bases respectively, with 9 bases between them. This CDR3 contains 15 residues. The CDR3 sequence is CASSNQGTGANVLTF. CDR3 sequence (DNA): TGTGCCAGTAGTAACCAGGGTACTGGGGCCAACGTCCTGACTTTC.

This clonotype was recorded many times. V usage is TRBV4-2 and J usage is TRBJ2-1, with TRBD2 identical over 9 bases. J lost 4 bases, V lost 5 bases, and 6 bases had no gene match. The germline CDR1 and CDR2 sequences are LGHNA and YNFKEQ. The CDR3 contains 15 residues. In DNA, the CDR3 is TGTGCCAGCAGCACCGGGCTAGCGGGGTACAATGAGCAGTTCTTC. Translation gives CASSTGLAGYNEQFF.

The chain couples TRBV5-1 to TRBJ2-2; the D is unclear. V dropped 0 bases and J dropped 8 bases, with 11 bases sitting between them. The CDR3 sequence is 14 residues long. The germline V gene has CDR1 SGHRS and CDR2 YFSETQ. The CDR3 DNA sequence: TGCGCCAGCAGCTTGGCCACGCTCGGGGGGGAGCTGTTTTTT. As protein: CASSLATLGGELFF. Full variable domain (remainder filled in from reference TRBV5-1 and TRBJ2-2): KAGVTQTPRYLIKTRGQQVTLSCSPISGHRSVSWYQQTPGQGLQFLFEYFSETQRNKGNFPGRFSGRQFSNSRSEMNVSTLELGDSALYLCASSLATLGGELFFGEGSRLTVL.

The CDR3 region has the DNA TGTGCCAGCAGTTACGGGCTAGCGAGCAGCACAGATACGCAGTATTTT. This sequence encodes CASSYGLASSTDTQYF. V gene TRBV6-6 combines with J gene TRBJ2-3; possibly TRBD2 for D (6 bases). CDR3 size: 16 residues. Germline V gene data show CDR1 as MNHNY and CDR2 as SVGAGI (reference sequence). Trimming cost V 2 bases and J 0 bases, with 12 bases left between them.

This clonotype was counted between two and nine times. The V gene is TRBV10-1, the J gene TRBJ1-1; D uncertain. The germline V and J ends were trimmed by 4 bases and 4 bases, with 16 bases remaining between them. The CDR3 is 15 amino acids. Per the germline V gene, CDR1 is WNHNN and CDR2 is SYGVQD (reference sequence). The DNA of the CDR3 is TGCGCCAGCAGTGGCGGACCGGGCCGTACCACTGAAGCTTTCTTT. It specifies CASSGGPGRTTEAFF.

CDR3 bases: TGTGCCAGCAGCTTATGGGGACAGGACTCCTACGAGCAGTACTTC. This translates into CASSLWGQDSYEQYF. The gene calls are TRBV11-3 and TRBJ2-7, with TRBD1 identical over 8 bases. The CDR3 spans 15 residues. CDR1 and CDR2 (germline): SGHNT, YENEEA. V was clipped by 2 bases and J by 0 bases; unmatched bases: 3.

This clonotype has only a few counts. CDR3 sequence (DNA): TGTGCCAGCAGCTTGCAAGGGCCGACTAGCGGTACCTACAATGAGCAGTTCTTC. This sequence encodes CASSLQGPTSGTYNEQFF. This chain links TRBV7-6 with TRBJ2-1, with TRBD2 matching 9 bases. Germline V gene data show CDR1 as SGHVS and CDR2 as FNYEAQ. The CDR3 has 18 residues. V lost 3 bases and J lost 2; bases outside the gene matches: 11.

This chain joins TRBV4-1 and TRBJ1-6; 7 bases fit TRBD1. CDR1 is MGHRA and CDR2 is YSYEKL in the germline V gene. This CDR3 is built from 16 residues. Losses at the gene ends were 1 base for V and 4 bases for J; bases not matched to a gene: 4. The chain's CDR3 is CASSQAPGQYNSPLHF. The CDR3 coding sequence is TGCGCCAGCAGCCAAGCTCCGGGACAGTATAATTCACCCCTCCACTTT.

This clonotype was counted many times. This chain links TRBV5-4 with TRBJ1-2; D perhaps matches TRBD1 (5 bases). The CDR3 is 16 residues long. Germline assignment: CDR1 SGHNT and CDR2 YYREEE (reference sequence). V lost 4 bases and J 2 bases, leaving 18 bases between the germline ends. In DNA form, the CDR3 reads TGTGCCAGCAGCCCGGGACGGGCTGGCTACAACTATGGCTACACCTTC. Translation gives CASSPGRAGYNYGYTF.

This chain's CDR3 is CAWSPTGTEAFF. DNA of the CDR3: TGTGCCTGGAGTCCGACGGGCACTGAAGCTTTCTTT. The rearrangement uses TRBV30 and TRBJ1-1; D is undetermined. Germline assignment: CDR1 GTSNPN and CDR2 SVGIG (reference sequence). This CDR3 has 12 amino acids. V lost 2 bases and J 4 bases, leaving 8 bases between the germline ends.

This clonotype has a count of ten or more. This sequence joins TRBV11-2 and TRBJ2-1; 7 bases match TRBD2. CDR1 and CDR2 (germline): SGHAT, FQNNGV. The CDR3 loop spans 14 amino acids. V shed 4 bases, J shed 8 bases, and the junction held 8 bases outside the gene matches. The CDR3 loop reads CASSWGGTDYEQFF. CDR3 coding DNA: TGTGCCAGCAGCTGGGGAGGGACGGACTATGAGCAGTTCTTC.

This clonotype was picked up many times. The chain combines TRBV5-5 with TRBJ2-7; 9 bases are a match to TRBD1. CDR1 is SGHKS, CDR2 YYEKEE, per germline (reference sequence). The CDR3 runs 15 residues. The junction had 8 bases not matched to a gene; V was cut back by 3 bases and J by 4 bases. Here the CDR3 DNA reads TGTGCCAGCAGCTCACGAGGGGACAGGGCTTACGAGCAGTACTTC. This gives the protein CASSSRGDRAYEQYF.

The chain uses TRBV24-1 and TRBJ2-5; 8 bases are a match to TRBD2. CDR1 is KGHDR, CDR2 SFDVKD, per germline. V shed 4 bases, J shed 5 bases, and the junction held 14 bases outside the gene matches. CDR3 length: 17 amino acids. The CDR3 reads CATSDTLIPAGVETQYF. The CDR3 bases are TGTGCCACCAGTGACACCCTGATACCAGCGGGAGTGGAGACCCAGTACTTC.

In this sample, this clonotype turned up many times. As DNA, the CDR3 is TGTGCCAGCAGCTTTACTACCACAGATACGCAGTATTTT. Protein sequence: CASSFTTTDTQYF. The rearrangement links TRBV7-2 to TRBJ2-3, with no clear D. The germline V gene has CDR1 SGHTA and CDR2 FQGNSA. Trimming left V 3 bases short and J 2 bases short, with 6 bases between. The CDR3 covers 13 residues.

This clonotype was detected ten times or more. The J gene is TRBJ2-2, the V gene TRBV20-1; D is undetermined. The germline V gene has CDR1 DFQATT and CDR2 SNEGSKA (reference sequence). The CDR3 is 15 amino acids. Trimming removed 0 bases at V and 0 bases at J, with 8 bases between. The CDR3 here is CSAREGTANTGELFF. CDR3 DNA sequence: TGCAGTGCTAGAGAGGGCACGGCGAACACCGGGGAGCTGTTTTTT.

There are many counts of this clonotype. J is TRBJ2-2 and V is TRBV19; D is unresolved. The V gene lost 5 bases and the J gene lost 6 bases, with 13 bases spanning the gap. CDR3 size: 14 residues. Germline V gives CDR1 LNHDA, CDR2 SQIVND (reference sequence). In DNA form, the CDR3 reads TGTGCCAGTAGTGGAGTGAGGAAATCCGGGGAGCTGTTTTTT. Its protein product is CASSGVRKSGELFF.

This sequence joins TRBV6-5 and TRBJ1-1; a possible D gene is TRBD1 (6 bases). The CDR3 runs to 13 residues. Germline V CDR1 and CDR2: MNHEY, SVGAGI. V was trimmed by 5 bases and J by 4 bases, leaving 11 bases between them. CDR3 residues: CASSAGEGTEAFF. The CDR3 DNA follows: TGTGCCAGCAGTGCAGGGGAAGGCACTGAAGCTTTCTTT.

This clonotype has a handful of counts. J is TRBJ2-1 and V is TRBV5-1; possible D gene TRBD2, 5 bases. In germline, CDR1 is SGHRS, CDR2 YFSETQ. The CDR3 is 16 residues long. V was cut by 0 bases and J by 2 bases, with 12 bases left in between. The CDR3 coding sequence is TGCGCCAGCAGCTTGGCAGGCTTCGGGACCTACAATGAGCAGTTCTTC. Amino acid sequence: CASSLAGFGTYNEQFF.

This sequence joins TRBV10-3 and TRBJ2-7; D is possibly TRBD2 (7 bases). Germline loops: CDR1 ENHRY, CDR2 SYGVKD. The CDR3 contains 16 residues. The V end was cut by 4 bases, the J end by 3 bases, with 19 bases between. In DNA form, the CDR3 reads TGTGCCATCAGTGGGACACCGGGGGGACAAATCTACGAGCAGTACTTC. It codes for CAISGTPGGQIYEQYF.

This clonotype has a count of ten or more. This chain's CDR3 is CASSFSGGHTDTQYF. CDR3 DNA: TGTGCCAGCAGTTTTAGCGGGGGCCACACAGATACGCAGTATTTT. V gene TRBV6-2 or TRBV6-3 combines with J gene TRBJ2-3, with 9 bases fitting TRBD2. Germline-derived CDR1 and CDR2 are MNHEY and SVGEGT. V was pared by 4 bases and J by 2 bases, with 4 bases of the junction left unmatched. The CDR3 covers 15 residues.

This clonotype came up many times. The CDR3 DNA is TGTGCCAGCAGCCCCCCCAGGGGGGATCCCACTGAAGCTTTCTTT. Translating it yields CASSPPRGDPTEAFF. V gene TRBV7-6 combines with J gene TRBJ1-1; 7 nucleotides align to TRBD1. Germline-derived CDR1 and CDR2 are SGHVS and FNYEAQ. The CDR3 is made up of 15 amino acids. Trimming at V came to 5 bases and at J to 4 bases, leaving 10 bases not matched to a gene.

This chain joins TRBV28 and TRBJ2-1; the match to TRBD2 covers 11 bases. This CDR3 has 16 amino acids. The J segment lost 2 bases and the V segment lost 6 bases, leaving 6 bases of the junction unmatched. Germline V gene lookup returns CDR1 MDHEN and CDR2 SYDVKM. The CDR3 loop reads CASRTGTSGPYNEQFF. CDR3 in DNA: TGTGCCAGCAGAACCGGGACTAGCGGACCCTACAATGAGCAGTTCTTC.

V and J are TRBV6-5 and TRBJ2-7, with 10 bases matching TRBD1. Trimming at V came to 6 bases and at J to 2 bases, leaving 4 bases not matched to a gene. Germline CDR1 is MNHEY and CDR2 is SVGAGI. This CDR3 has 14 amino acids. The CDR3 DNA is TGTGCCAGCAGACGGACAGGGGGGGCCTACGAGCAGTACTTC. This translates into CASRRTGGAYEQYF.

J is TRBJ2-2 and V is TRBV5-5; no definite D call. The germline V and J ends were trimmed by 0 bases and 4 bases, with 7 bases remaining between them. The CDR3 spans 14 residues. The germline CDR1 and CDR2 sequences are SGHKS and YYEKEE (reference sequence). The CDR3 sequence is CASSLVAGTGELFF. The CDR3 DNA is TGTGCCAGCAGCTTGGTTGCAGGCACCGGGGAGCTGTTTTTT.